This T cell receptor (beta chain) derives from a study of identical twins. TCRdb recomputed calls from the 5' RACE reads with MiXCR, one row per CDR3 protein. There are 250,000 to 300,000 distinct CDR3 sequences in the sample; 8.5% to 9.5% occur only once, and about 7.1% lies in the top ten. The CDR3 loop spans 15 amino acids. CDR1 is SQVTM, CDR2 ANQGSEA, per germline. After removal of 6 bases from V and 0 bases from J, the junction contained 10 bases not matched to a gene. Findings of the study overall: Fewer insertions were carried by abundant cord blood beta clonotypes, but none was seen in memory repertoires.

With respect to this clonotype: Its specificity is not known.

These data also formed part of another study, on yellow fever vaccine responses in identical twins.

The genes are TRBV29-1 and TRBJ2-7; 8 bases line up with TRBD1. This receptor was identified in a woman under 30 in good health. Sequenced material: CD8+ T cells sorted from blood. The CDR3 sequence is CSVDSFTGGSYEQYF. CDR3 in DNA: TGCAGCGTCGACTCCTTTACAGGGGGCTCCTACGAGCAGTACTTC.